This T cell receptor (beta chain) was sequenced in a study of cytomegalovirus exposure and HLA in healthy donors (dated by TCRdb to 2017 to 2019). Background on the whole study: An earlier analysis of several hundred of the donors reported about 280 Gb of sequence data and about 120 million unique TCR beta sequences obtained from 150 million to 200 million T cells. Among the approximately 400 genotyped donors, around 81% belonged to the genetic ancestry cluster associated with self-reported Caucasian donors. The T cell repertoires of under 700 subjects were profiled by immunosequencing and related to cytomegalovirus serostatus. The later analysis used no new phenotypic data to find candidate immune exposures, relying instead on TCR beta sequences and their occurrence across donors. The study combined high-throughput TCR immunosequencing, statistical association of individual TCRs with disease status, and machine learning to predict cytomegalovirus infection status. An early release that covered 500 to 800 HLA-typed donors contained about 300 gigabases of sequencing data and about 93 million unique TCR sequences. On average, roughly 240,000 unique TCR beta nucleotide sequences were sequenced per donor among several hundred genotyped donors of the cohort, with approximately 18% of those sequences being non-productive. The number of typed donors differed by locus: about 620-630 for A, B, C, DRB1 and DQB1; 500 to 550 for DQA1; approximately 600 for DPA1; and some 470 for DPB1. To decide whether each TCR beta V gene segment behaved as functional or pseudogenic, an earlier analysis of some 580 of the donors relied on high-throughput TCR beta sequencing. A handful of DR-DQ haplotypes were handled as single units for association and clustering because linkage in the cohort was strong. Donor age, sex, ethnicity and CMV serostatus were compiled alongside the repertoire data. Class I and class II HLA loci were covered by the typing at four-digit resolution. To study patterns of TCR occurrence, a later analysis re-analyzed previously published TCR beta repertoires from 700 or so donors and added high-resolution HLA genotyping. The aim of the study was to test whether cataloging public T cell receptors could identify signatures of past pathogen exposure. A later genetic analysis used genome-wide SNP genotypes for about 65% of the 666 donors, treating that subset as a discovery cohort. All discovery cohort repertoires had been generated using a single sequencing platform. Along with the approximately 700-subject first cohort, a separate validation cohort of some 130 different subjects was used. Study-wide conclusions, independent of this receptor: Some IMGT-functional V segments, including TRBV6-2 and TRBV6-3, could not be distinguished by the 87-base-pair reads and were therefore excluded. An earlier analysis of 587 of the donors showed that most TCR beta V segments appeared in productive rearrangements either about 87% or about 30% of the time, which broadly matched IMGT annotations. A later analysis found that TCR association rates varied across HLA loci, with DRB1 alleles showing the most associated TCRs and HLA-C alleles the fewest. Cytomegalovirus status was reported to be diagnosed by the classifier with high specificity and sensitivity in both the original and validation cohorts. Because some donors lacked HLA typing at each locus, the association tests relied only on the typed subset. The study gave a list of 150 to 200 TCR beta chains associated with cytomegalovirus. A later genetic analysis associated a missense DCLRE1C variant with V-gene and J-gene trimming of TCR beta chains, and an independent cohort replicated the association. Across donors, most TCR sequences were observed very rarely, whereas some public TCRs were present in many individuals. The only immune exposure information available for the cohort was CMV serostatus. Assigning TCR associations to individual alleles was difficult when HLA alleles, especially DR and DQ, strongly co-occurred. The presence/absence analyses assumed that sequencing depth was roughly uniform across donors, and that assumption may not be true. The sequencing pipeline was judged likely to have produced a cluster of highly shared sequence variants as a technical artifact. In a later analysis, several top co-occurrence clusters were reported to appear linked to parvovirus B19, influenza, CMV and Epstein-Barr virus. The authors suggested that the approach could potentially be extended to other disease states and immunological phenotypes. A later genetic analysis reported fewer N-insertions in productive TCRs among donors in an Asian-associated ancestry cluster than the roughly 700-donor mean. A later analysis associated about 16,000 TCR beta sequences with specific HLA alleles at a false discovery rate of 0.05. The cohort was sequenced for TCR beta chains only, and without alpha or paired-chain data the features that could be detected were limited. In vitro tests confirmed that three of the cytomegalovirus-associated TCR beta chains recognize cytomegalovirus antigens. Correlated functional status among segregating V segments might be attributable to linkage disequilibrium, but an unknown experimental factor could not be ruled out. A further reported finding was that TCR beta sequences accurately predicted the HLA-A and HLA-B alleles for most subjects in the first cohort. Around 16 rarely observed V segments, including chromosome 9 orphons, were excluded from the earlier analysis of approximately 500 of the donors because counts were too low. A later analysis found that most CMV-associated TCR beta chains appeared HLA-restricted, with HLA associations seemingly driven largely by CMV exposure. Compared with equally common non-associated chains, HLA-associated TCR beta chains in a later analysis were more clonally expanded and had lower generation probabilities.

Receptors were amplified or captured by the immunoSEQ multiplex PCR assay. The multiplex PCR relied on a mix of 60 forward primers for TCR Vbeta segments and 13 reverse primers for TCR Jbeta segments. A multiplex PCR assay on genomic DNA amplified the CDR3 region of rearranged TCR beta genes. The Illumina HiSeq System was used to sequence the amplified TCR beta libraries as 87-base-pair reads. The paper's processing steps were these. In a later analysis, roughly 80 million unique TCR beta chains were counted across the roughly 610 repertoires, and approximately 11 million of these chains were shared by at least two donors. A nearest-neighbor algorithm error-corrected the raw reads and collapsed the reads into unique sequences, merging closely related sequences to remove PCR and sequencing errors. To assign V, D and J gene segments, CDR3 sequences were aligned to IMGT reference sequences. For a sequence to be retained, a match of at least six nucleotides to both a V gene segment and a J gene segment was required. A rearrangement was called productive if the CDR3 had no stop codons and remained in frame with V and J, and every other rearrangement was called non-productive. CDR3 was defined by IMGT convention, running from the second conserved V-encoded cysteine to the conserved J-encoded phenylalanine. In an earlier analysis of around 600 of the donors, sequences lacking an unambiguous match to a single V gene segment were excluded. An earlier analysis of fewer than 650 of the donors classified V segments as functional when productive rearrangements were above 56.7% and as segregating when the standard deviation between donors was above 5%. A statistical classification framework was developed to diagnose cytomegalovirus status using the catalog of TCR beta chain sequences. A later analysis assigned V and J genes by comparing TCR nucleotide sequences with IMGT/GENE-DB human TR gene sequences. Using the TCRdist pipeline, a later analysis assigned CDR3 sequences along with most-parsimonious VDJ recombination scenarios. In a later analysis, each TCR beta chain was defined by its CDR3 amino acid sequence together with its V-gene family, and reads without a unique V-gene family were excluded. In a later analysis, a few hundred highly shared, low-generation-probability nucleotide sequences were removed to address suspected cross-contamination and a sequencing artifact. In a later analysis, a clonal expansion index was calculated for each public chain from normalized within-repertoire ranks of inferred template counts. In a later analysis, generation probabilities were computed using a VDJ recombination model fitted to out-of-frame rearrangements, and the results were checked against IGoR. Hypergeometric tests were used in a later analysis to score TCR-TCR, TCR-HLA and TCR-CMV co-occurrence, with a repertoire-size bias correction applied to the TCR pairs. False discovery rates were estimated in a later analysis by permuting HLA or CMV assignments 20 times. In a later analysis, co-occurring TCRs were grouped using DBSCAN, with TCRdist sequence similarity added in when clustering inside HLA-allele-positive subsets. Repertoires with fewer than 30,000 or more than 120,000 public chains, plus five repertoires with anomalous nucleotide sharing, were excluded from co-occurrence clustering. This is the immuneACCESS table as TCRdb keeps it, with only in-frame sequences that have V and J called. A part of the clones is gone; compared with another copy, unresolved V genes explain less than half, and the rest is unexplained. Clone size and V and J calls were adopted from that table, with D and trimming inferred from the DNA. In this sample the table shows about 190,000 clones, roughly four fifths of which occur a single time. Jointly, the top ten make up 2.5% to 3.5% of the sample.

The cohort comprised fewer than 750 healthy bone marrow donors. Cohort members were all nominally healthy when sampled, although unrecorded immune exposures were likely present. The donor was CMV seropositive and belonged to the group of about 290 seropositive cohort members. Every donor gave a peripheral blood sample, and the peripheral blood mononuclear cells from that sample were used for TCR beta sequencing. The Qiagen DNeasy Blood Extraction Kit was used to extract genomic DNA from the blood cell samples. CDR1 and CDR2 were assigned from the germline V gene as SNHLY and FYNNEI. Counted from cysteine to phenylalanine, this CDR3 has 13 amino acids. Of all the DNA, just the CDR3 is kept, 39 bases in frame from base 1. The trim is 8 bases for V and 0 bases for J, with a gap of 10 bases between the germline ends. This clone occurred a few times. This receptor's antigen is unknown. No much larger clonotype is one base removed from it; base qualities were not supplied.

Sample: PBMCs. The TCR was taken from a woman between 25 and 40 years old in good health and CMV-seropositive. This sequence uses TRBV2 and TRBJ1-1; TRBD1 could be the D gene, as 6 bases match. The CDR3: CASRDILNTEAFF. The nucleotide sequence is given as TGTGCCAGCCGGGACATACTGAACACTGAAGCTTTCTTT.